One and the same sample provided the 13 T cell receptor beta chains below, sequenced in a study of blood T cell repertoires in COVID-19. TCRdb's table, derived via immunoSEQ multiplex PCR, lists solely in-frame clones and lacks some. The sample lists hundreds of thousands of clones, 75% to 85% occurring once. Sequencing used peripheral blood. Receptor source: a woman aged 25 to 45 with COVID-19, enrolled during active disease.

The V call is TRBV7-2, the J call TRBJ2-1; perhaps TRBD2 as D (5 bases). Germline loops: CDR1 SGHTA, CDR2 FQGNSA. V was shortened by 0 bases and J by 0 bases, with 9 bases between the two germline ends. The CDR3 spans 16 residues. CDR3 region: CASSLALGVSYNEQFF. The DNA for the CDR3 is TGTGCCAGCAGCTTAGCTCTCGGGGTCTCCTACAATGAGCAGTTCTTC.

This sequence joins TRBV19 and TRBJ2-7; 7 nucleotides agree with TRBD1. The CDR3 has 15 residues. Germline lookup yields CDR1 LNHDA and CDR2 SQIVND (reference sequence). J gave up 2 bases and V 1 base, and 5 bases lay outside the gene matches. For the CDR3, the DNA is TGTGCCAGTAGTATAGGACAGGGAGCGACCTACGAGCAGTACTTC. Protein product: CASSIGQGATYEQYF.

The chain couples TRBV27 to TRBJ1-5; TRBD1 aligns across 7 bases. The CDR3 runs 15 residues. The V gene's germline CDR1 is MNHEY and CDR2 SMNVEV (reference sequence). After removal of 4 bases from V and 4 bases from J, the junction contained 7 bases not matched to a gene. The CDR3 reads CASSWDSSPNQPQHF. The DNA for the CDR3 is TGTGCCAGCAGTTGGGACAGTAGTCCGAATCAGCCCCAGCATTTT.

The chain carries TRBV7-2 and TRBJ2-7; 9 positions agree with TRBD2. CDR3 size: 15 residues. Germline CDR1 is SGHTA and CDR2 is FQGNSA. The ends lost 1 base at V and 7 bases at J; junction bases unmatched: 8. CDR3 DNA: TGTGCCAGCAGCTTAGTAAGCGTAGCGGGAGTAGAGCAGTACTTC. Translation: CASSLVSVAGVEQYF.

This chain links TRBV9 with TRBJ2-5, with 7 bases matching TRBD2. This CDR3 region has 14 residues. Germline CDR1 is SGDLS and CDR2 is YYNGEE. After removal of 4 bases from V and 4 bases from J, the junction contained 7 bases not matched to a gene. Here the CDR3 reads CASSTTGGRETQYF. The CDR3 coding sequence is TGTGCCAGCAGCACCACGGGGGGTAGAGAGACCCAGTACTTC.

The chain links TRBV5-1 to TRBJ1-2; 7 bases fit TRBD1. Losses at the gene ends were 4 bases for V and 5 bases for J; bases not matched to a gene: 14. Germline V gene sequence: CDR1 SGHRS, CDR2 YFSETQ. CDR3 length equals 16 residues. The DNA of the CDR3 is TGCGCCAGCAGCGTGAATCCCCTCGGGACAGATTATGGCTACACCTTC. Residues: CASSVNPLGTDYGYTF. Full variable domain (remainder filled in from reference TRBV5-1 and TRBJ1-2): KAGVTQTPRYLIKTRGQQVTLSCSPISGHRSVSWYQQTPGQGLQFLFEYFSETQRNKGNFPGRFSGRQFSNSRSEMNVSTLELGDSALYLCASSVNPLGTDYGYTFGSGTRLTVV.

As DNA, the CDR3 is TGTGCCAGCAGCCAGCCCGGTCCGGGGGGTGGCTACACCTTC. This sequence encodes CASSQPGPGGGYTF. The chain joins TRBV3-1 (or the pseudogene TRBV3-2) to TRBJ1-2; a possible D gene is TRBD1 (5 bases). V gave up 3 bases and J gave up 7 bases, with 15 bases separating them. This CDR3 contains 14 residues. Germline lookup yields CDR1 LGHDT and CDR2 YNNKEL (reference sequence).

The sample holds many counts of this clone. The CDR3 sequence is CASSQSSLDRDFMNTEAFF. In nucleotides, the CDR3 is TGCGCCAGCAGTCAATCGAGCCTAGACAGGGACTTCATGAACACTGAAGCTTTCTTT. This sequence joins TRBV23-1 and TRBJ1-1, with 7 positions matching TRBD1. TRBV23-1 is sorted into the ORF group, with uncertain function. V shed 0 bases and J 0 bases; nucleotides not matched to a gene: 13. The CDR3 totals 19 residues.

The CDR3 DNA reads as TGTGCCAGCAGCGTGGGGACAGTCAATTCACCCCTCCACTTT. Protein product: CASSVGTVNSPLHF. V usage is TRBV9 and J usage is TRBJ1-6; 7 nucleotides line up with TRBD1. CDR1 and CDR2 (germline): SGDLS, YYNGEE. The CDR3 totals 14 residues. The V segment lost 2 bases and the J segment 7 bases; nucleotides outside the gene matches: 3.

This chain connects TRBV10-3 to TRBJ2-1, with D possibly matching TRBD1 (6 bases). Germline CDR1 is ENHRY and CDR2 is SYGVKD. The ends were cut back, 7 bases at V and 10 bases at J, with 14 bases in the middle. CDR3 length: 12 amino acids. The CDR3, as DNA: TGTGCCATCAATTCCGGGACAAAGGAGCAGTTCTTC. Translated, it gives CAINSGTKEQFF.

There are a few counts of this clone. This chain joins TRBV5-1 and TRBJ1-1; D not resolved. Trimming removed 0 bases at V and 3 bases at J, with 9 bases between. The germline V gene encodes CDR1 SGHRS and CDR2 YFSETQ. The CDR3 runs to 14 residues. The DNA of the CDR3 is TGCGCCAGCAGCTTGGAAGAGGGTTACACTGAAGCTTTCTTT. It is translated as CASSLEEGYTEAFF.

This clone was recorded only once. This sequence joins TRBV3-1 (or the pseudogene TRBV3-2) and TRBJ2-6; D might be TRBD1 (6 bases). This CDR3 is 17 amino acids long. The germline V gene has CDR1 LGHDT and CDR2 YNNKEL (reference sequence). V lost 3 bases, J lost 3 bases, and 15 bases lay in between. The CDR3 loop is CASSHGTLKNGANVLTF. The CDR3 region has the DNA TGTGCCAGCAGCCACGGGACACTTAAAAATGGGGCCAACGTCCTGACTTTC.

J is TRBJ1-1 and V is TRBV2; 8 bases are shared with TRBD1. J was trimmed by 4 bases and V by 5 bases; bases with no gene match: 6. Germline V gene lookup returns CDR1 SNHLY and CDR2 FYNNEI. CDR3 length equals 14 residues. CDR3 in amino acids: CASSLRQGSTEAFF. The CDR3 coding sequence is TGTGCCAGCAGTTTAAGACAGGGGAGCACTGAAGCTTTCTTT.